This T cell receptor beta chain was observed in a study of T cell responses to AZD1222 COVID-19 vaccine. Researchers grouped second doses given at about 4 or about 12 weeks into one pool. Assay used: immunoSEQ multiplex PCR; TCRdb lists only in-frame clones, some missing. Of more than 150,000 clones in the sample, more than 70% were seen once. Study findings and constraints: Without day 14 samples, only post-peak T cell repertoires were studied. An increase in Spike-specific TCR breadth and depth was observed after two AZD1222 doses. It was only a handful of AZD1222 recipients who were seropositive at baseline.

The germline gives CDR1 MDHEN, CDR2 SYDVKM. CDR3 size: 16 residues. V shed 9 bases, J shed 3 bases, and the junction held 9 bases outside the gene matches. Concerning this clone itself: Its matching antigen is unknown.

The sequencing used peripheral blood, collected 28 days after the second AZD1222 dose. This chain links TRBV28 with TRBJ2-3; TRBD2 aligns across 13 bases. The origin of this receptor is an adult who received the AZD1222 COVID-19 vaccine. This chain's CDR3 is CASWTSGRRGTDTQYF. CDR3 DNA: TGTGCCAGTTGGACTAGCGGGAGAAGGGGGACAGATACGCAGTATTTT. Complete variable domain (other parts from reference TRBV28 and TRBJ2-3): DVKVTQSSRYLVKRTGEKVFLECVQDMDHENMFWYRQDPGLGLRLIYFSYDVKMKEKGDIPEGYSVSREKKERFSLILESASTNQTSMYLCASWTSGRRGTDTQYFGPGTRLTVL.